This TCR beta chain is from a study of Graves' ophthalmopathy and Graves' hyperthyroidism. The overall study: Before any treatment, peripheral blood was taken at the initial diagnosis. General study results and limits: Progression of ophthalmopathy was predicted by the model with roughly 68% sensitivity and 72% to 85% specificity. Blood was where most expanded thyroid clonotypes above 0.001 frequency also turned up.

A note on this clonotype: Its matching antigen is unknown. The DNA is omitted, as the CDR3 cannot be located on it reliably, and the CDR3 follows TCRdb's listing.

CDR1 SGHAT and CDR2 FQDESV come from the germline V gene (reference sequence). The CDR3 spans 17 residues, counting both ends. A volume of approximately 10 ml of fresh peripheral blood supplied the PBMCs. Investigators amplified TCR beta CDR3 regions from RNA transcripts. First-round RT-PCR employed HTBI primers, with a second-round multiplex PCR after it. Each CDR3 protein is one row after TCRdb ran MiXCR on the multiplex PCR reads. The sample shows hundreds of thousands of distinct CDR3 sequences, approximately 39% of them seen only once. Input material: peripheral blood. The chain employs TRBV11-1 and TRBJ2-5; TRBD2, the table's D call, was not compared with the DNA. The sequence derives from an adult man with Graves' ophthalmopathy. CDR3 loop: CDSSIYLCSGGQETQYF.